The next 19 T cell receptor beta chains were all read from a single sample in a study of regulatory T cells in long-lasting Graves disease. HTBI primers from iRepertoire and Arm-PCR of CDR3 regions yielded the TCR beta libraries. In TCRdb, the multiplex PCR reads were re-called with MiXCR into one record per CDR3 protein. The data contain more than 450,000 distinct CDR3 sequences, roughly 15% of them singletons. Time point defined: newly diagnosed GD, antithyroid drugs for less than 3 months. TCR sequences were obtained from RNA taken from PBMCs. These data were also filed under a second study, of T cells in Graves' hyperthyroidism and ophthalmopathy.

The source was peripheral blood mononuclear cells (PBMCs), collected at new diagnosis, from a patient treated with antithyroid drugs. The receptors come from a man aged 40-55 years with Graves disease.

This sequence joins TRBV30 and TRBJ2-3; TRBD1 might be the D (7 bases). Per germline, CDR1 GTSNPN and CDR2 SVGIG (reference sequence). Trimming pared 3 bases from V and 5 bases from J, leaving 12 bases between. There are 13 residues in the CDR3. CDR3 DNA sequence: TGTGCCTGGAGCGGCGGGACAGTAGATACGCAGTATTTT. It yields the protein CAWSGGTVDTQYF.

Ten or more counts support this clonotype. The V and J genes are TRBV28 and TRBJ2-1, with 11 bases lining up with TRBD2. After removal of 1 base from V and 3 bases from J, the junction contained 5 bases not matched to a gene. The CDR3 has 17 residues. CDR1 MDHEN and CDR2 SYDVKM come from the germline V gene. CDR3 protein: CASSLYRLAGYYNEQFF. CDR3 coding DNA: TGTGCCAGCAGTTTATACCGACTAGCGGGATACTACAATGAGCAGTTCTTC.

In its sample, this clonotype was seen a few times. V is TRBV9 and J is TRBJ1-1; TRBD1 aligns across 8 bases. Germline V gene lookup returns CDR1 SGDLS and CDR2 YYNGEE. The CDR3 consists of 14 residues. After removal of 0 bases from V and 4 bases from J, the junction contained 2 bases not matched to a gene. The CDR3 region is CASSVVDRATEAFF. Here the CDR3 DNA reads TGTGCCAGCAGCGTAGTGGACAGGGCCACTGAAGCTTTCTTT.

CDR3 region: CASSLVAGAEQYF. CDR3 sequence (DNA): TGTGCCAGCAGCTTAGTAGCGGGGGCCGAGCAGTACTTC. V and J are TRBV7-2 and TRBJ2-7; the match to TRBD2 covers 9 bases. The trim removed 1 base at V and 6 bases at J, leaving 1 base unmatched. This CDR3 is 13 amino acids long. From germline, CDR1 is SGHTA and CDR2 FQGNSA.

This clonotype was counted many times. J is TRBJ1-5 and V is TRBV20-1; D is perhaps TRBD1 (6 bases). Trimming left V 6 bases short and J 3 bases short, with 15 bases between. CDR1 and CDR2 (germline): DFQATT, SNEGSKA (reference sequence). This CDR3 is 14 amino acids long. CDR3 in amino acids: CSATDRSFNQPQHF. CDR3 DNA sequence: TGCAGTGCGACGGACAGATCCTTCAATCAGCCCCAGCATTTT.

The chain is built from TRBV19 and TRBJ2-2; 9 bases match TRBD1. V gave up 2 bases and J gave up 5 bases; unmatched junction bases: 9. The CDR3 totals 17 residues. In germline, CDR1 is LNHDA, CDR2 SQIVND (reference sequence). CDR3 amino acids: CASSISPGQGRTGELFF. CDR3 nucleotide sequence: TGTGCCAGTAGTATATCTCCGGGACAGGGAAGGACCGGGGAGCTGTTTTTT.

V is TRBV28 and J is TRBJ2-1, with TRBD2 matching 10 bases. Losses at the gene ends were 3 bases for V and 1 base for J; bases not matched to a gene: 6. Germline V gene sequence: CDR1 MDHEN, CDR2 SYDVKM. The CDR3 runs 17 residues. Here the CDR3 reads CASSFPLAGPSYNEQFF. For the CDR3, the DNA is TGTGCCAGCAGTTTCCCACTAGCGGGACCATCCTACAATGAGCAGTTCTTC. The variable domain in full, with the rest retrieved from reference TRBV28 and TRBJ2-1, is DVKVTQSSRYLVKRTGEKVFLECVQDMDHENMFWYRQDPGLGLRLIYFSYDVKMKEKGDIPEGYSVSREKKERFSLILESASTNQTSMYLCASSFPLAGPSYNEQFFGPGTRLTVL.

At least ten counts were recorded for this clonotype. CDR3 in DNA: TGCAGTGCTAGAGAAGGAAGGAGCAATCAGCCCCAGCATTTT. It specifies CSAREGRSNQPQHF. The V and J genes are TRBV20-1 and TRBJ1-5, with D hard to call. The germline CDR1 and CDR2 sequences are DFQATT and SNEGSKA (reference sequence). Trimming pared 0 bases from V and 1 base from J, leaving 7 bases between. The CDR3 consists of 14 residues.

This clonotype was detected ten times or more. The CDR3 spells CASRAKDREGQPQHF. In DNA, the CDR3 is TGTGCCAGCAGGGCAAAGGACAGGGAAGGCCAGCCCCAGCATTTT. The chain combines TRBV28 with TRBJ1-5, with 8 bases aligning to TRBD1. Germline V CDR1 and CDR2: MDHEN, SYDVKM. The CDR3 consists of 15 residues. The V segment lost 6 bases and the J segment 7 bases; nucleotides outside the gene matches: 11.

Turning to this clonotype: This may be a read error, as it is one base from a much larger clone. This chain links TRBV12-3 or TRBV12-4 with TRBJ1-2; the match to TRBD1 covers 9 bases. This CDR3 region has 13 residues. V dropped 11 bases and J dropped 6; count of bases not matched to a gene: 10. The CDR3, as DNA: TGTGCCGGCTTGCGGCGGACAGGGGATGGCTACACCTTC. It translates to CAGLRRTGDGYTF.

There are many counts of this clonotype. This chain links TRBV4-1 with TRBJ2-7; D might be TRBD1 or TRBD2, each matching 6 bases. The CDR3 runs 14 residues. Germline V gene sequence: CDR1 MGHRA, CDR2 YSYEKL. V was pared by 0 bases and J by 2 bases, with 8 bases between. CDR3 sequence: CASSQEGGPYEQYF. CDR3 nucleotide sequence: TGCGCCAGCAGCCAAGAGGGGGGCCCCTACGAGCAGTACTTC.

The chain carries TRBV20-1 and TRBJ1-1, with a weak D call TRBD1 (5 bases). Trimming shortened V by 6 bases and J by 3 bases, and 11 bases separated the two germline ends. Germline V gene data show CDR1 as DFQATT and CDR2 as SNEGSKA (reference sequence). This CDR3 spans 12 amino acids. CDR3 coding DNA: TGCAGTGCGCAGGGCGGTGACACTGAAGCTTTCTTT. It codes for CSAQGGDTEAFF.

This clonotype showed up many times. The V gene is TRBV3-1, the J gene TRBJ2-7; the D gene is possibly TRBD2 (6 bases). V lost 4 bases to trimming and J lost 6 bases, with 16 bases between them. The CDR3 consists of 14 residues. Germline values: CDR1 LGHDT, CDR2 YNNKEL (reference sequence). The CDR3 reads CASSPPAGQGEQYF. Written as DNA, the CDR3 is TGTGCCAGCAGCCCCCCGGCGGGGCAGGGCGAGCAGTACTTC.

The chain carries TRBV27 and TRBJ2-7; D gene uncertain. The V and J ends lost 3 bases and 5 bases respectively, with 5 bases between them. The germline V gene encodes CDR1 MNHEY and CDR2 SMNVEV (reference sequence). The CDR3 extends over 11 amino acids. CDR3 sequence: CASSFSHEQYF. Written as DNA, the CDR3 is TGTGCCAGCAGTTTTTCCCACGAGCAGTACTTC.

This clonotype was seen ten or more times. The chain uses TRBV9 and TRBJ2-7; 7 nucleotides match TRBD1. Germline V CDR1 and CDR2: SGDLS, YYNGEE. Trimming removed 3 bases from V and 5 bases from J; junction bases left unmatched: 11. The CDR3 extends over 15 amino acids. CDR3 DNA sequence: TGTGCCAGCAGCGCGACAGGGTATTTTGGCGACGAGCAGTACTTC. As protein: CASSATGYFGDEQYF. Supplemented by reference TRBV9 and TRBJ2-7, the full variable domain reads DSGVTQTPKHLITATGQRVTLRCSPRSGDLSVYWYQQSLDQGLQFLIQYYNGEERAKGNILERFSAQQFPDLHSELNLSSLELGDSALYFCASSATGYFGDEQYFGPGTRLTVT.

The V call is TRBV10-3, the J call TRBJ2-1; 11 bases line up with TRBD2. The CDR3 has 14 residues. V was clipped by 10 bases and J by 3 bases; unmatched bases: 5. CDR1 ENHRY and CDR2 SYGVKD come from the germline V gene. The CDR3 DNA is TGTGCCACCTCAGGGACTAGCGGCTACAATGAGCAGTTCTTC. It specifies CATSGTSGYNEQFF.

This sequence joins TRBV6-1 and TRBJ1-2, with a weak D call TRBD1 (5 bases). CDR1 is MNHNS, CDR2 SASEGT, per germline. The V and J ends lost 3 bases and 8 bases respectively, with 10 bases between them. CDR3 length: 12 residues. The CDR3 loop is CASSEMTVGYTF. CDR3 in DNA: TGTGCCAGCAGTGAGATGACAGTGGGCTACACCTTC.

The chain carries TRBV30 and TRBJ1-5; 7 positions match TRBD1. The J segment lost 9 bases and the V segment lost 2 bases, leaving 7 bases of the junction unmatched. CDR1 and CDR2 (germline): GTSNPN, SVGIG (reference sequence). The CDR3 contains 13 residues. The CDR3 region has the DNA TGTGCCTGGAGTTTTACAGGGGATCGGCCCCAGCATTTT. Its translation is CAWSFTGDRPQHF.

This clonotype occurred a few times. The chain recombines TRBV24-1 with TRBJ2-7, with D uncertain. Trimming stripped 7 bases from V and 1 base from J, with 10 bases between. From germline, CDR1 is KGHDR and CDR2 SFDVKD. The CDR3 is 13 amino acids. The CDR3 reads CATSPTVSYEQYF. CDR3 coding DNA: TGTGCCACCAGCCCGACGGTATCCTACGAGCAGTACTTC.